These T cell receptor beta chains were read from a single sample in a study of CD8 T cells in Susac syndrome. TCRdb re-analysed the immunoSEQ multiplex PCR reads in MiXCR, keeping a single row per CDR3 protein. The profile shows 250,000 to 300,000 distinct CDR3 sequences, about 91% of them singletons. The sequencing input was CD8+ T cells from PBMCs. These receptors were obtained from a human donor with multiple sclerosis. Both conserved end residues are part of each CDR3. The D gene is left open where the match is weak. Part of the rows lack a size; the others show once, few, many or a class for expanded clones.

>NA|TRBD1|TRBV4-1|TRBJ2-7
TGCGCCAGCAGCCAAGGCCCTTCCGGGACAGGGGGCCACGAGCAGTACTTC
CASSQGPSGTGGHEQYF
>NA|NA|TRBV4-3|TRBJ2-2
TGCGCCAGCAGCCAGGACGACAGAAACACCGGGGAGCTGTTTTTT
CASSQDDRNTGELFF
>NA|TRBD1|TRBV30|TRBJ2-1
TGTGCCTGGAGTCGGACAGGGGATGAGCAGTTCTTC
CAWSRTGDEQFF
>once|NA|TRBV6-6|TRBJ1-1
TGTGCCAGCACCTCGTCCGGGACCCGGAGCGCTGAAGCTTTCTTT
CASTSSGTRSAEAFF
>once|NA|TRBV19|TRBJ2-3
TGTGCCAGTAGCCCGCAATCGCCCCCAGATACGCAGTATTTT
CASSPQSPPDTQYF
>NA|NA|TRBV20-1|TRBJ1-5
TGCAGTGCTAGATTGGAGGGAGATAGCAATCAGCCCCAGCATTTT
CSARLEGDSNQPQHF
>NA|NA|TRBV29-1|TRBJ2-2
TGCAGCGCGAGGGACACCGGGGAGCTGTTTTTT
CSARDTGELFF
>NA|TRBD2|TRBV5-4|TRBJ2-3
TGTGCCAGCAGTACGGGGGGGTTCACAGATACGCAGTATTTT
CASSTGGFTDTQYF
>NA|NA|TRBV6-4|TRBJ1-5
TGTGCCAGCAGTGAGTCGGAGGGCGCCCAGCCCCAGCATTTT
CASSESEGAQPQHF
>NA|TRBD1|TRBV4-2|TRBJ2-3
TGTGCCAGCAGCCAAGACCCGACAGGGGGCGAGGGAGATACGCAGTATTTT
CASSQDPTGGEGDTQYF
>few|TRBD2|TRBV6-1|TRBJ2-1
TGTGCCAGCAAGGAGCGGGAGGGGGGTGAGCAGTTCTTC
CASKEREGGEQFF
>few|TRBD2|TRBV4-1|TRBJ2-3
TGCGCCAGCAGCCAAGATGGGAGGGAGGGTGATACGCAGTATTTT
CASSQDGREGDTQYF
>NA|NA|TRBV19|TRBJ1-4
TGTGCCAGTACCATCGGACGTGCAGCTAATGAAAAACTGTTTTTT
CASTIGRAANEKLFF
>NA|NA|TRBV30|TRBJ2-5
TGTGCCTGGGGTAGCGGATACCAAGAGACCCAGTACTTC
CAWGSGYQETQYF
>NA|TRBD1|TRBV12-3/TRBV12-4|TRBJ2-1
TGTGCCAGCAGTAGGACAGGGGAGAATTCCAATGAGCAGTTCTTC
CASSRTGENSNEQFF
>NA|NA|TRBV11-2|TRBJ2-3
TGTGCCAGCAGCCACCATTTTAGCCTGAGCACAGATACGCAGTATTTT
CASSHHFSLSTDTQYF
>NA|NA|TRBV29-1|TRBJ1-2
TGCAGCGCCCAAGGGGCGGAGTCCTATGGCTACACCTTC
CSAQGAESYGYTF
>NA|NA|TRBV18|TRBJ2-3
TGTGCCAGCTCACCACCTACGACAGCTAGCACAGATACGCAGTATTTT
CASSPPTTASTDTQYF
>NA|TRBD1|TRBV7-9|TRBJ1-1
TGTGCCAGCAGCCCTGGAACAGGGGGGCGGACGGCTGAAGCTTTCTTT
CASSPGTGGRTAEAFF
>NA|NA|TRBV12-3/TRBV12-4|TRBJ1-1
TGTGCCAGCAGTTTCGGGGGGGGCGCGGTCACTGAAGCTTTCTTT
CASSFGGGAVTEAFF
>NA|NA|TRBV12-3/TRBV12-4|TRBJ2-1
TGTGCCAGCAGTTTGAGAGGAGGTTGGAACAATGAGCAGTTCTTC
CASSLRGGWNNEQFF
>NA|NA|TRBV7-9|TRBJ1-4
TGTGCCAGCAGCTTTTCATACGAAAAACTGTTTTTT
CASSFSYEKLFF
>NA|NA|TRBV30|TRBJ2-1
TGTGCCTGTCAGGGACGCAATGAGCAGTTCTTC
CACQGRNEQFF